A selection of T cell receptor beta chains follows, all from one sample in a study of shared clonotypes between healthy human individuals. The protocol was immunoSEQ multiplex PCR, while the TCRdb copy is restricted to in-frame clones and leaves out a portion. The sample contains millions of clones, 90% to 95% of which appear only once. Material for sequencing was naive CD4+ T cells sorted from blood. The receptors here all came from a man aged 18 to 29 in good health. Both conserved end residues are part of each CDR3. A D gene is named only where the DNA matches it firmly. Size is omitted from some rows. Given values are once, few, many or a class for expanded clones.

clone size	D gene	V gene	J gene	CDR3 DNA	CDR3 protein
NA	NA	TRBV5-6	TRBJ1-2	TGTGCCAGCAAGAATACGGCGGGACTCGTAGGTGGCTACACCTTC	CASKNTAGLVGGYTF
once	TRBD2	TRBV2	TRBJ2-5	TGTGCCAGCAGTCTTGAATCGTTAGCGGGGGTGTACCAAGAGACCCAGTACTTC	CASSLESLAGVYQETQYF
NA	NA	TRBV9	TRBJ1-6	TGTGCCAGCAGCGCAAACGGTCAGGGGAATTCACCCCTCCACTTT	CASSANGQGNSPLHF
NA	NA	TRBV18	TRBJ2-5	TGTGCCAGCTCACCACCCGCGGGAGAGACCCAGTACTTC	CASSPPAGETQYF
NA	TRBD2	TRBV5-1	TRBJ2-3	TGCGCCAGCAGCTTGGGTACTAGCGGTAGCACAGATACGCAGTATTTT	CASSLGTSGSTDTQYF
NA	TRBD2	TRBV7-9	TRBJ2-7	TGTGCCAGCAGCTTGTGGACTAGCGGGAGGTTCGAGCAGTACTTC	CASSLWTSGRFEQYF
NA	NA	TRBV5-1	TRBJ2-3	TGCGCCAGCAGCTTGGTCCGGTCGTCTAGCACAGATACGCAGTATTTT	CASSLVRSSSTDTQYF
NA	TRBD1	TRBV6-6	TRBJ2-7	TGTGCCAGCACTCGAAGAGGGGACAGGGTGGGCGAGCAGTACTTC	CASTRRGDRVGEQYF
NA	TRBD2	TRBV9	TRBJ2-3	TGTGCCAGCAGCGTAGACGGGGGGGCGCGGGATACGCAGTATTTT	CASSVDGGARDTQYF
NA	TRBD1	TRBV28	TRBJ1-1	TGTGCCAGCAGGACAGGGAGTCTGGCCACTGAAGCTTTCTTT	CASRTGSLATEAFF
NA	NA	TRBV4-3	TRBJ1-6	TGCGCCAGCAGTACGGGACTCAATAATTCACCCCTCCACTTT	CASSTGLNNSPLHF
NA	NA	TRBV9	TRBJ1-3	TGTGCCAGCAGCGTACAGGGGACGAGCTCTGGAAACACCATATATTTT	CASSVQGTSSGNTIYF
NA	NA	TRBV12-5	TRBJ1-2	TGTGCTAGTGGCCGGGTCTCCAGTGACTCTCCCAGTTACTATGGCTACACCTTC	CASGRVSSDSPSYYGYTF
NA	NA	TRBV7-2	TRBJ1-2	TGTGCCAGCAGCTTAGTCCCGGTTTATGGCTACACCTTC	CASSLVPVYGYTF
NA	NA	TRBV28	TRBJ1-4	TGTGCCAGCAGTTTAGGTTGGGGAAATAATGAAAAACTGTTTTTT	CASSLGWGNNEKLFF
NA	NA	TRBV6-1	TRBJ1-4	TGTGCCAGCAGTGGCGGGGCCCTTAATGAAAAACTGTTTTTT	CASSGGALNEKLFF
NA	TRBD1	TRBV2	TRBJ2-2	TGTGCCAGCACCCGACAGGGCGGGGAGCTGTTTTTT	CASTRQGGELFF
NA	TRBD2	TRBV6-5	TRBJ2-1	TGTGCCAGCAGTTCCCTCATAGCGGGGGGCTTCAATGAGCAGTTCTTC	CASSSLIAGGFNEQFF
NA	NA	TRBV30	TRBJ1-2	TGTGCCTGGAGTGTAGGGTCTACTTGGGGCTACACCTTC	CAWSVGSTWGYTF
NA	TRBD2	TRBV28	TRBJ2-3	TGTGCCAGCAGTTTCAGCGGGGGGGCAGTAGATACGCAGTATTTT	CASSFSGGAVDTQYF
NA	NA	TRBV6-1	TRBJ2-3	TGTGCCAGCAGTGAAGAGTGGGCAGATACGCAGTATTTT	CASSEEWADTQYF
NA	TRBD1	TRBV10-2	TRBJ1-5	TGCGCCAGCAGTGAGCCTAACAGGGGATGGGGCAATCAGCCCCAGCATTTT	CASSEPNRGWGNQPQHF
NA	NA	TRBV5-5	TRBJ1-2	TGTGCCAGCAGCTTGGTCCGATCTTATGGCTACACCTTC	CASSLVRSYGYTF
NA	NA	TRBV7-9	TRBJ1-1	TGTGCCAGCAGCGCTACAGAGGACACTGAAGCTTTCTTT	CASSATEDTEAFF
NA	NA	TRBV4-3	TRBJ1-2	TGCGCCAGCAGCCAAGAGACCACCTTGAACTATGGCTACACCTTC	CASSQETTLNYGYTF
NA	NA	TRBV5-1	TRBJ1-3	TGCGCCAGCAGCTCGGGACAAAAGGGAAACACCATATATTTT	CASSSGQKGNTIYF
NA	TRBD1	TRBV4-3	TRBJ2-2	TGCGCCAGCAGCCGAAGCTACAGGGGGCCGAACACCGGGGAGCTGTTTTTT	CASSRSYRGPNTGELFF
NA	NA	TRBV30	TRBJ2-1	TGTGCCTGGAGTGGCACCTCGCCTAGCTCCTACAATGAGCAGTTCTTC	CAWSGTSPSSYNEQFF
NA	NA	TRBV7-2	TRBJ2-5	TGTGCCAGCAGCTTAACAGGTTCACAATGGGGAGGAGAGACCCAGTACTTC	CASSLTGSQWGGETQYF
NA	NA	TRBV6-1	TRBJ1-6	TGTGCCAGCAGGAATGCCGGGACAACAAATTCACCCCTCCACTTT	CASRNAGTTNSPLHF
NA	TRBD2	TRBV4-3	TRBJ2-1	TGCGCCAGCAGCTATTACAGCGGGATCTACAATGAGCAGTTCTTC	CASSYYSGIYNEQFF
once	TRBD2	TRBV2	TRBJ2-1	TGTGCCAGCAGTCGATGGACTAGCGGGAGATCGTACAATGAGCAGTTCTTC	CASSRWTSGRSYNEQFF
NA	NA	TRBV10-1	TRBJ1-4	TGCGCCAGCCTGGGCGGGAGGGTTGCTAATGAAAAACTGTTTTTT	CASLGGRVANEKLFF
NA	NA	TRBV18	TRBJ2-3	TGTGCCAGCTCACTTACTAGCACAGATACGCAGTATTTT	CASSLTSTDTQYF
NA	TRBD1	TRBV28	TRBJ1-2	TGTGCCAGCACCCTGGGACAGGGGGCGCTTAGCTACACCTTC	CASTLGQGALSYTF
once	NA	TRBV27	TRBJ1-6	TGTGCCCCCAGGGTGAGCAGGGAATTGAGCTCCTATAATTCACCCCTCCACTTT	CAPRVSRELSSYNSPLHF
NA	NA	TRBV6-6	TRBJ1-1	TGTGCCAGCAGTTACTCTGGGGGGAACAAAGCTTTCTTT	CASSYSGGNKAFF